The TCR beta chain under discussion was sequenced for a study of regulatory T cells in long-lasting Graves disease (dated by TCRdb to the early 2020s). In the study overall: Patients with newly diagnosed Graves' disease had been on antithyroid drugs for under 3 months. This study used TCR sequencing and RNA sequencing of peripheral blood to compare persistent Graves' disease patients against newly diagnosed Graves' disease patients. The study was conducted in China and was registered as a clinical trial. A total of some 33 samples were covered by TCR sequencing, comprising some 13 persistent and about 20 newly diagnosed Graves' disease patients.

Library method: multiplex PCR. Instrument on record: Illumina HiSeq 4000. To build TCR beta libraries, CDR3 regions were amplified by Arm-PCR using iRepertoire HTBI primers. Gel purification was performed on PCR products prior to sequencing. The authors processed their data as follows. Gene usage analysis of CDR3 amino acid clonotypes relied on the roughly 67 TRBV and 14 TRBJ segments identified across samples. COPE and FqMerger were used to merge the filtered high-quality paired reads into contigs. BLAST was used to align contigs to IMGT TRBV, TRBD and TRBJ reference genes, and CDR3 was defined according to IMGT. Any clonotype with a frequency above 0.1% was counted as a highly expanded clone. Shannon entropy served as the measure of repertoire diversity, while the Gini coefficient captured V-J evenness. Clonotypes shared by more than one individual were considered public. TCRdb redid the processing of the public reads, applying fastp at Q25 and MiXCR, and retained in-frame beta chains. Rows with a matching CDR3 protein are joined into one entry that keeps the most common DNA and genes. The V and J calls come from TCRdb's annotation, not from the publication. The sample profile shows about 440,000 distinct CDR3 sequences; about 17% of them were found once. The leading ten clones occupy about 10% of the sample.

This clonotype was seen at least ten times. Its antigen is currently not known. Per-base quality was not reported, and no clone a single base away is much larger than it. Unmatched junction bases come to 21, with V trimmed by 6 bases and J by 2 bases. CDR1 and CDR2, looked up from the germline V gene, are MNHNS and SASEGT. The CDR3 spans 20 residues, from the cysteine through the phenylalanine. Only the CDR3 portion is preserved as DNA: 60 bases, with reading frame beginning at the first base. The intended sense of this specimen's time point label: newly diagnosed GD, antithyroid drugs for less than 3 months. For both TCR sequencing and RNA sequencing, RNA was extracted from PBMCs in TRIzol. Graves' disease was diagnosed according to American Thyroid Association guidelines. The patients came from an endocrinology department in Xi'an, China. Each patient gave 8.5 to 9.5 milliliters of peripheral blood, collected in an EDTA anticoagulant tube. PBMCs were isolated by Ficoll Paque Plus density gradient separation without further T cell sorting. An Agilent 2100 Bioanalyzer and agarose gel were used to check RNA quality, and a NanoDrop 2000 was used to measure RNA concentration.

Study-wide findings and limitations: Persistent disease showed preferential use of TRBV28, TRBJ1-2 and TRBJ2-5, whereas newly diagnosed disease favored TRBV20-1 and TRBJ2-1. Peripheral blood alone was examined, since thyroid tissue, which constituted the primary lesion, could not be accessed. The authors acknowledged the small sample size as a limitation that may reduce accuracy. Compared with newly diagnosed patients, persistent Graves' disease patients had lower TCR Shannon entropy and fewer highly expanded clones, which suggests clonal expansion. Sequencing and analysis were restricted to the TCR beta chain. A larger number of public clonotypes was shared among persistent patients (approximately 3,000) than among newly diagnosed patients (approximately 930).

In addition, the sample was reused for a study of T cells in Graves' hyperthyroidism and ophthalmopathy. The other study reports the following: Stable Graves' hyperthyroidism was defined as no progression to ophthalmopathy during 18 months of follow-up. Hyperthyroidism patients were newly diagnosed, with disease duration under 2 months, and aged 18 to 65 years. The study excluded patients with uncontrolled infections, other autoimmune diseases, pregnancy or lactation. Diagnoses were established on the basis of clinical symptoms, serum thyroxine and TRAb, thyroid ultrasound, and orbital computed tomography. The TCR CDR3 was subjected to a first round of RT-PCR using the HTBI primer set and the Qiagen OneStep RT-PCR kit. Most expanded thyroid clonotypes (frequency above 0.001) were also detected in blood, suggesting blood repertoires may reflect thyroid immune responses. In cross-validation, a model built on a 13 V-J signature told ophthalmopathy apart from stable hyperthyroidism with approximately 91% sensitivity and 81% to 82% specificity, and in testing the same model reached 80%/75%. In validation, the model predicted progression to ophthalmopathy a median of 6.5 months before onset, with approximately 70% sensitivity and more than 72% specificity. To identify distinguishing TCR V-J signatures, a discovery cohort of some 99 patients was used, comprising 43 with Graves' ophthalmopathy and approximately 58 with stable Graves' hyperthyroidism. Prospective prediction of ophthalmopathy was tested in an independent validation cohort consisting of 18 to 20 hyperthyroidism patients and approximately 16 patients who later progressed to ophthalmopathy. The approximately 100 discovery patients were divided at random into training and test sets in a 7:3 ratio. In more than 5 Graves' hyperthyroidism patients, the study also compared T-cell repertoires from thyroid tissue with T-cell repertoires from blood. After sampling, hyperthyroidism patients received methimazole starting at 30 mg daily, and ophthalmopathy patients received high-dose intravenous methylprednisolone. Libraries were constructed in a second round of multiplex PCR, after which size selection and purification were performed. Libraries were sequenced paired-end with 100 bp reads on an Illumina HiSeq2000. SOAPnuke was used to process the raw data, removing reads that contained adapters or uncalled bases, had a mean Phred below 15, or lacked an exact match to the constant primer or identifier. High-quality paired reads were merged using COPE v1.2.5, and each unique nucleotide sequence was defined as a clonotype. MiTCR v1.1 was used to align clonotypes to the IMGT TRBV, TRBD and TRBJ reference segments. The analysis included only V-J combinations with a frequency above 0.0001, which together covered around 99% of the repertoires. A TCS score was defined as the ratio of F50 (clonal expansion) to E x V (chaos), with BLOSUM62-based TCRdist applied between CDR3 peptides within each V-J. Welch's t-statistics and random forest reduced several hundred V-J features to fewer than 15, which were used in a naive Bayes classifier (R e1071). No statistical method was used to fix the sample size in advance, and group allocation was not hidden from the investigators. TCR Vbeta CDR3 sequencing of some 140 peripheral blood samples (about 45 ophthalmopathy, approximately 80 hyperthyroidism and roughly 17 progressor patients) is reported in the paper.

The sample was peripheral blood mononuclear cells (PBMCs), taken at new diagnosis, from a patient treated with antithyroid drugs. Recombination joined TRBV6-1 with TRBJ1-4; 7 middle bases align to TRBD1. The clonotype was recovered from a woman aged 30 to 39 with Graves disease. Donor details come from another sample of the same person, matched by shared clones. Read as DNA, the sequence is TGTGCCAGCAGATATTTACTCGATTCCGACAGGGAAGCGACTAATGAAAAACTGTTTTTT. This yields the protein CASRYLLDSDREATNEKLFF.